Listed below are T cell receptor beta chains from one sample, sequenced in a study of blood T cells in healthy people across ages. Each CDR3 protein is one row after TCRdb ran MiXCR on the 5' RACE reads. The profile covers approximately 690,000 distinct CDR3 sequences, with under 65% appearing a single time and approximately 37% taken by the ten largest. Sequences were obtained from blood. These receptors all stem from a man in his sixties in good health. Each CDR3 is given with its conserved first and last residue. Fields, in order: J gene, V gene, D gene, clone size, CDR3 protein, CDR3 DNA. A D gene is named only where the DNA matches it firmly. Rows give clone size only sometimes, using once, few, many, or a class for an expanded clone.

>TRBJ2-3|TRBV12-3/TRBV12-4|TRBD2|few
CASSRRVAGTDTQYF
TGTGCCAGCAGCCGGAGGGTAGCGGGGACAGATACGCAGTATTTT
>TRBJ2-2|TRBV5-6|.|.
CASSLKWGANTGELFF
TGTGCCAGCAGCTTGAAGTGGGGCGCGAACACCGGGGAGCTGTTTTTT
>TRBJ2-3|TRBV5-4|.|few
CASSWIEGEGTQYF
TGTGCCAGCAGCTGGATAGAGGGAGAAGGTACGCAGTATTTT
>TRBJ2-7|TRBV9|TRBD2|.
CASSEGRGGSYEQYF
TGTGCCAGCAGCGAGGGGAGGGGCGGCTCCTACGAGCAGTACTTC
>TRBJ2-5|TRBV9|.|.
CASSVGSNTGETQYF
TGTGCCAGCAGCGTAGGGTCCAACACGGGAGAGACCCAGTACTTC
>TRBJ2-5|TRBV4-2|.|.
CASSQDSQAQGTQYF
TGTGCCAGCAGCCAAGATTCCCAGGCCCAAGGGACCCAGTACTTC
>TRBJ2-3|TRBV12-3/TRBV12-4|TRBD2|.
CASSQGLAGSTQYF
TGTGCCAGCAGTCAGGGACTAGCGGGGAGTACGCAGTATTTT
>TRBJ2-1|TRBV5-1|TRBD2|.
CASSLAPAGAHNEQFF
TGCGCCAGCAGCTTGGCCCCAGCGGGGGCACACAATGAGCAGTTCTTC
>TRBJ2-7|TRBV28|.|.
CASSLRFGDGPYEQYF
TGTGCCAGCAGTTTAAGGTTCGGGGACGGCCCCTACGAGCAGTACTTC
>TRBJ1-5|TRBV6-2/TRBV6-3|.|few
CASSSLGDVGSNQPQHF
TGTGCCAGCAGTTCCCTCGGGGACGTGGGGAGCAATCAGCCCCAGCATTTT
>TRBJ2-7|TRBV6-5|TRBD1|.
CASSRGGTGAYEQYF
TGTGCCAGCAGTCGCGGTGGGACAGGGGCCTACGAGCAGTACTTC
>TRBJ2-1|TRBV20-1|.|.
CSASAGLSRHEQFF
TGCAGTGCTAGTGCAGGGTTGAGTAGGCATGAGCAGTTCTTC
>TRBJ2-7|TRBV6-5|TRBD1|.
CASSYSRGQLYEQYF
TGTGCCAGCAGTTACTCGAGGGGACAGCTCTACGAGCAGTACTTC
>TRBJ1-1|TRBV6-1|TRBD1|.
CASSARGVEAFF
TGTGCCAGCAGTGCCAGGGGGGTTGAAGCTTTCTTT
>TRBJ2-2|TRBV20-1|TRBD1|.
CSAFPGTANTGELFF
TGCAGTGCTTTCCCCGGGACAGCGAACACCGGGGAGCTGTTTTTT